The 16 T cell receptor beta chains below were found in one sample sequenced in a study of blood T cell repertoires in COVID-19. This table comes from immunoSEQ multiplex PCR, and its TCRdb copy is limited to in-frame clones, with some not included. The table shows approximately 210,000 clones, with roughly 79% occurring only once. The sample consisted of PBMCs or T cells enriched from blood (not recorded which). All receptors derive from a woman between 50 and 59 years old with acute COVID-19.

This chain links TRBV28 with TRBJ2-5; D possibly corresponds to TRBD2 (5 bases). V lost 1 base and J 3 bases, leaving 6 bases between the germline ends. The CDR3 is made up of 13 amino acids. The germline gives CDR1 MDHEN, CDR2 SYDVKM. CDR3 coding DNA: TGTGCCAGCAGTTTATTGGGAGAAGAGACCCAGTACTTC. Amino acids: CASSLLGEETQYF.

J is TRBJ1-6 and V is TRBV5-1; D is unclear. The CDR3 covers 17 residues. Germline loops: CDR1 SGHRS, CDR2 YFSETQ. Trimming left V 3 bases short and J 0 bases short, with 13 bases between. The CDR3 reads CASSSGSPSSYNSPLHF. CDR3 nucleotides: TGCGCCAGCAGCTCGGGATCCCCAAGCTCCTATAATTCACCCCTCCACTTT.

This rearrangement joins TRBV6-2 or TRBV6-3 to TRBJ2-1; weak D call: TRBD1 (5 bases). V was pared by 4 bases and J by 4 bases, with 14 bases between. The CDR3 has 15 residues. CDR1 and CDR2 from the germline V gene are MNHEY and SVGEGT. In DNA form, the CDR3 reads TGTGCCAGCAGTTCCACACGAAAGGGGTACAATGAGCAGTTCTTC. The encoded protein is CASSSTRKGYNEQFF.

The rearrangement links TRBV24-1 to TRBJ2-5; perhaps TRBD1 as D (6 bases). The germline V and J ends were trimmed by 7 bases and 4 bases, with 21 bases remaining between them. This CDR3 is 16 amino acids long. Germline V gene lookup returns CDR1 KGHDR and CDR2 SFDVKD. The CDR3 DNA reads TGTGCCACCAGCCCTGGGGGCAGGGATCTATCAGAGACCCAGTACTTC. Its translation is CATSPGGRDLSETQYF.

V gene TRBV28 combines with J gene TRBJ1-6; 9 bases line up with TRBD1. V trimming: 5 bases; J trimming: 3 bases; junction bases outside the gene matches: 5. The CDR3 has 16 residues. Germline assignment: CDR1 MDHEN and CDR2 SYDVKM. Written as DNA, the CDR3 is TGTGCCAGCAGTCTTACGACAGGGGGCTATAATTCACCCCTCCACTTT. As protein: CASSLTTGGYNSPLHF.

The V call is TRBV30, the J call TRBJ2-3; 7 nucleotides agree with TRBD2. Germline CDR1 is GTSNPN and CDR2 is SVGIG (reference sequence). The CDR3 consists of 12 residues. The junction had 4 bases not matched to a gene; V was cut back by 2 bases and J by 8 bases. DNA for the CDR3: TGTGCCTGGAGTCTAGGGAGGGGTACGCAGTATTTT. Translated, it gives CAWSLGRGTQYF.

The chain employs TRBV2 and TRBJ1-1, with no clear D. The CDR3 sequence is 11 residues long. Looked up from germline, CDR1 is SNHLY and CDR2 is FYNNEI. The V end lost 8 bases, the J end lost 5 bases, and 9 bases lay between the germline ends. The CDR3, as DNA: TGTGCCAGCCTTAGAAATACTGAAGCTTTCTTT. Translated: CASLRNTEAFF.

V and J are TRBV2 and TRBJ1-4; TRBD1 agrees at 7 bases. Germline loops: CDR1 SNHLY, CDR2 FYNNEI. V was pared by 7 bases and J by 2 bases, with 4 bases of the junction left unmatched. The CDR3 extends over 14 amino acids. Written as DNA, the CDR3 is TGTGCCAGCACGAGGGGGCTGACTAATGAAAAACTGTTTTTT. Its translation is CASTRGLTNEKLFF. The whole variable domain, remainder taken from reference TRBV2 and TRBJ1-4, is EPEVTQTPSHQVTQMGQEVILRCVPISNHLYFYWYRQILGQKVEFLVSFYNNEISEKSEIFDDQFSVERPDGSNFTLKIRSTKLEDSAMYFCASTRGLTNEKLFFGSGTQLSVL.

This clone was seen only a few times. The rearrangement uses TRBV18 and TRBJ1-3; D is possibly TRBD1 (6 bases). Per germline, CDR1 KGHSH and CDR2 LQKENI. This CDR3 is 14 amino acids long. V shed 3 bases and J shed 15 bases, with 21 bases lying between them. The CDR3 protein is CASSPTTGAGRTYF. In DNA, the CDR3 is TGTGCCAGCTCACCGACGACAGGTGCCGGACGAACATATTTT.

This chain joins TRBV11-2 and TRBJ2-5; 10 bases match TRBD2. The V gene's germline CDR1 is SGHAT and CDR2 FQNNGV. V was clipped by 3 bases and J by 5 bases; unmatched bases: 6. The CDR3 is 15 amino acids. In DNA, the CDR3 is TGTGCCAGCAGCTTCCAGCGGGGGGGCCGTGAGACCCAGTACTTC. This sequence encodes CASSFQRGGRETQYF.

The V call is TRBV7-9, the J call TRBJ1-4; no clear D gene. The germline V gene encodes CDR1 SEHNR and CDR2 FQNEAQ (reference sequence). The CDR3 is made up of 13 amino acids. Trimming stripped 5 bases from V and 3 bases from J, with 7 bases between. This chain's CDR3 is CASSKQPNEKLFF. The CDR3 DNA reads TGTGCCAGCAGCAAACAGCCTAATGAAAAACTGTTTTTT.

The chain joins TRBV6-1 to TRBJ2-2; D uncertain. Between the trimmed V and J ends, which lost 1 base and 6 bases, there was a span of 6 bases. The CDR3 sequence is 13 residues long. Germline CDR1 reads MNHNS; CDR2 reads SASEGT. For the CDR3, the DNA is TGTGCCAGCAGTGAAGTCTACGCCGGGGAGCTGTTTTTT. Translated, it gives CASSEVYAGELFF.

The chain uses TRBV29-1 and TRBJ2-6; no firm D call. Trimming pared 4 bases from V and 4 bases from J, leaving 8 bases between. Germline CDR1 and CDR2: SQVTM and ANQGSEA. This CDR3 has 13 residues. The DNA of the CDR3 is TGCAGCGTTGCGTTCCTGGGGGCCAACGTCCTGACTTTC. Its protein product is CSVAFLGANVLTF.

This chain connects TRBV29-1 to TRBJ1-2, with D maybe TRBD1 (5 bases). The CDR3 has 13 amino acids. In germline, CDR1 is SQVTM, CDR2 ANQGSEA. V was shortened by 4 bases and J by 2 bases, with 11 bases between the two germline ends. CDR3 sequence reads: CSVVEGLNYGYTF. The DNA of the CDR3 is TGCAGCGTTGTAGAGGGGCTCAACTATGGCTACACCTTC.

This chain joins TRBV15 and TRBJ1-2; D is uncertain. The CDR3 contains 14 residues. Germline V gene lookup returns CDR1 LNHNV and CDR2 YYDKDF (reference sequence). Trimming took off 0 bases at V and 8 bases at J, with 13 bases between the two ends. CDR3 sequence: CATSRDQEAIGYTF. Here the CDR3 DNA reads TGTGCCACCAGCAGAGATCAGGAAGCTATAGGCTACACCTTC.

The CDR3 DNA reads as TGTGCCAGCACGGCCGGGCTTGACAGGACCTATGGCTACACCTTC. It translates to CASTAGLDRTYGYTF. The chain combines TRBV27 with TRBJ1-2; possibly TRBD1 for D (6 bases). This CDR3 has 15 amino acids. The germline CDR1 and CDR2 sequences are MNHEY and SMNVEV (reference sequence). V was trimmed by 7 bases and J by 4 bases, leaving 19 bases between them.